Below, 13 T cell receptor beta chains from the same sample are listed, as sequenced in a study of T cell repertoires in cytomegalovirus infection. These receptors lack a known antigen. TCRdb reprocessed the reads via MiXCR and lists one record per CDR3 protein. The sample has about 500,000 distinct CDR3 sequences; 30% to 40% are singletons. The sample here was cultured PBMCs, taken from culture after CMV antigen stimulation. The source is a human donor in good health (CMV status not recorded). Some clones in this sample may be carry-over from other donors' samples.

The sample holds a few counts of this clonotype. The rearrangement joins TRBV6-6 to TRBJ1-2, with D tentatively TRBD1 (6 bases). Germline loops: CDR1 MNHNY, CDR2 SVGAGI (reference sequence). V was clipped by 6 bases and J by 6 bases, with 14 bases between them. The CDR3 is 13 residues long. The CDR3 protein is CASSAGQRNGYTF. In nucleotides, the CDR3 is TGTGCCAGCAGCGCAGGACAGAGGAATGGCTACACCTTC.

V and J are TRBV18 and TRBJ2-7; D gene uncertain. CDR1 is KGHSH and CDR2 is LQKENI in the germline V gene. The ends were cut back, 2 bases at V and 3 bases at J, with 11 bases in the middle. This CDR3 region has 14 residues. The CDR3 nucleotides read TGTGCCAGCTCACCATACGACAAGCGCTACGAGCAGTACTTC. This sequence encodes CASSPYDKRYEQYF.

The chain uses TRBV7-9 and TRBJ2-1; 10 positions agree with TRBD2. The CDR3 runs 17 residues. The V segment lost 6 bases and the J segment 7 bases; nucleotides outside the gene matches: 15. Germline V gives CDR1 SEHNR, CDR2 FQNEAQ (reference sequence). CDR3 sequence (DNA): TGTGCCAGCAGGAAAGAGGCTAGCGGGAGTATCAGGAATGAGCAGTTCTTC. This translates into CASRKEASGSIRNEQFF.

The chain couples TRBV5-1 to TRBJ2-5; D is unclear. CDR1 and CDR2 (germline): SGHRS, YFSETQ. CDR3 length: 13 residues. V lost 2 bases and J 2 bases, leaving 7 bases between the germline ends. CDR3 sequence reads: CASSLIPQETQYF. The DNA for the CDR3 is TGCGCCAGCAGCTTAATACCACAAGAGACCCAGTACTTC.

This clonotype showed up just once. The chain combines TRBV6-1 with TRBJ2-3; 9 bases line up with TRBD2. Germline-derived CDR1 and CDR2 are MNHNS and SASEGT. V trimming: 5 bases; J trimming: 9 bases; junction bases outside the gene matches: 15. CDR3 length: 16 residues. CDR3 loop: CASSYSGSHPRWTQYF. The CDR3 DNA sequence: TGTGCCAGCAGTTATAGCGGGAGCCACCCCCGATGGACGCAGTATTTT.

This clonotype occurred many times. V is TRBV7-2 and J is TRBJ2-7; D ambiguous. Germline loops: CDR1 SGHTA, CDR2 FQGNSA. The V end was cut by 1 base, the J end by 4 bases, with 14 bases between. The length of the CDR3 is 15 residues. The CDR3 here is CASSLVDGIGYEQYV. The CDR3 region has the DNA TGTGCCAGCAGCTTAGTCGACGGAATCGGGTACGAGCAGTACGTC.

J is TRBJ2-5 and V is TRBV29-1; D is undetermined. V gave up 7 bases and J gave up 4 bases, with 16 bases separating them. Germline loops: CDR1 SQVTM, CDR2 ANQGSEA. This CDR3 has 13 residues. CDR3: CSARAGVGETQYF. The DNA of the CDR3 is TGCAGCGCCCGAGCTGGAGTGGGAGAGACCCAGTACTTC.

The chain is built from TRBV28 and TRBJ2-7, with D tentatively TRBD1 or TRBD2 (5 bases each). This CDR3 contains 15 residues. The germline CDR1 and CDR2 sequences are MDHEN and SYDVKM. Between the trimmed V and J ends, which lost 4 bases and 5 bases, there was a span of 18 bases. CDR3 in DNA: TGTGCCAGCAGTTCTTCCGGGACGGCCGGGGACGAGCAGTACTTC. Translating it yields CASSSSGTAGDEQYF.

The CDR3 region is CASSLLAGAEQYV. CDR3 DNA sequence: TGTGCCAGCAGCTTACTGGCAGGGGCCGAGCAGTACGTC. The chain combines TRBV11-2 with TRBJ2-7; the D gene is possibly TRBD1 (6 bases). This CDR3 has 13 amino acids. Looked up from germline, CDR1 is SGHAT and CDR2 is FQNNGV. Trimming removed 2 bases from V and 6 bases from J, with 11 bases in between.

In this sample, this clonotype turned up a few times. V and J are TRBV12-3 or TRBV12-4 and TRBJ2-2, with 11 bases fitting TRBD1. This CDR3 comprises 16 residues. The V and J ends lost 7 bases and 6 bases, in that order; junction bases with no gene match: 10. The CDR3 reads CASILGQGGVAGELFF. The CDR3 DNA reads as TGTGCCAGCATCTTGGGACAGGGGGGAGTTGCCGGGGAGCTGTTTTTT.

The chain links TRBV19 to TRBJ1-6; a weak D match, TRBD1 (6 bases). Between the trimmed V and J ends, which lost 3 bases and 7 bases, there was a span of 10 bases. The CDR3 contains 14 residues. Per the germline V gene, CDR1 is LNHDA and CDR2 is SQIVND (reference sequence). The chain's CDR3 is CASSILGGNSPLHF. The CDR3 DNA sequence: TGTGCCAGTAGTATTTTGGGGGGCAATTCACCCCTCCACTTT.

This clonotype was seen repeatedly, ten times or more. The J gene is TRBJ2-1, the V gene TRBV12-3 or TRBV12-4; TRBD2 matches 11 bases. This CDR3 is 15 amino acids long. The V segment lost 5 bases and the J segment 7 bases; nucleotides outside the gene matches: 7. Here the CDR3 DNA reads TGTGCCAGCAGTCCAACTAGCGGGAGCCGAAATGAGCAGTTCTTC. This codes for CASSPTSGSRNEQFF.

The rearrangement joins TRBV30 to TRBJ2-1, with D possibly matching TRBD1 (5 bases). V was pared by 0 bases and J by 9 bases, with 12 bases between. The CDR3 loop spans 13 amino acids. CDR1 GTSNPN and CDR2 SVGIG come from the germline V gene (reference sequence). In DNA, the CDR3 is TGTGCCTGGAGTGTCGGTAGCCAGGGTGAGCAGTTCTTC. It translates to CAWSVGSQGEQFF. The full variable domain, rest sourced from reference TRBV30 and TRBJ2-1, is SQTIHQWPATLVQPVGSPLSLECTVEGTSNPNLYWYRQAAGRGLQLLFYSVGIGQISSEVPQNLSASRPQDRQFILSSKKLLLSDSGFYLCAWSVGSQGEQFFGPGTRLTVL.